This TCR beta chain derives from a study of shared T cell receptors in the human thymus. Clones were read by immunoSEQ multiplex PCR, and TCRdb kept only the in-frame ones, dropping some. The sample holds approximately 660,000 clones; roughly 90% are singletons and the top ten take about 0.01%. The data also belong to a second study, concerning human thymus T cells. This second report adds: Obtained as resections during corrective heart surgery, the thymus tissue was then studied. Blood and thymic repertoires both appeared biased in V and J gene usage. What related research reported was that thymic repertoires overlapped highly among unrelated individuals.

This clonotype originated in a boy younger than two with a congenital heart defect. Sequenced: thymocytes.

The CDR3 sequence: CASRSGFSGNTIYF. As DNA, the CDR3 is TGTGCCAGTAGAAGCGGATTCTCTGGAAACACCATATATTTT. The chain uses TRBV19 and TRBJ1-3; D unresolved. Looked up from germline, CDR1 is LNHDA and CDR2 is SQIVND (reference sequence). The CDR3 runs 14 residues. The V and J ends lost 6 bases and 0 bases respectively, with 9 bases between them. Complete variable domain (other parts from reference TRBV19 and TRBJ1-3): DGGITQSPKYLFRKEGQNVTLSCEQNLNHDAMYWYRQDPGQGLRLIYYSQIVNDFQKGDIAEGYSVSREKKESFPLTVTSAQKNPTAFYLCASRSGFSGNTIYFGEGSWLTVV.